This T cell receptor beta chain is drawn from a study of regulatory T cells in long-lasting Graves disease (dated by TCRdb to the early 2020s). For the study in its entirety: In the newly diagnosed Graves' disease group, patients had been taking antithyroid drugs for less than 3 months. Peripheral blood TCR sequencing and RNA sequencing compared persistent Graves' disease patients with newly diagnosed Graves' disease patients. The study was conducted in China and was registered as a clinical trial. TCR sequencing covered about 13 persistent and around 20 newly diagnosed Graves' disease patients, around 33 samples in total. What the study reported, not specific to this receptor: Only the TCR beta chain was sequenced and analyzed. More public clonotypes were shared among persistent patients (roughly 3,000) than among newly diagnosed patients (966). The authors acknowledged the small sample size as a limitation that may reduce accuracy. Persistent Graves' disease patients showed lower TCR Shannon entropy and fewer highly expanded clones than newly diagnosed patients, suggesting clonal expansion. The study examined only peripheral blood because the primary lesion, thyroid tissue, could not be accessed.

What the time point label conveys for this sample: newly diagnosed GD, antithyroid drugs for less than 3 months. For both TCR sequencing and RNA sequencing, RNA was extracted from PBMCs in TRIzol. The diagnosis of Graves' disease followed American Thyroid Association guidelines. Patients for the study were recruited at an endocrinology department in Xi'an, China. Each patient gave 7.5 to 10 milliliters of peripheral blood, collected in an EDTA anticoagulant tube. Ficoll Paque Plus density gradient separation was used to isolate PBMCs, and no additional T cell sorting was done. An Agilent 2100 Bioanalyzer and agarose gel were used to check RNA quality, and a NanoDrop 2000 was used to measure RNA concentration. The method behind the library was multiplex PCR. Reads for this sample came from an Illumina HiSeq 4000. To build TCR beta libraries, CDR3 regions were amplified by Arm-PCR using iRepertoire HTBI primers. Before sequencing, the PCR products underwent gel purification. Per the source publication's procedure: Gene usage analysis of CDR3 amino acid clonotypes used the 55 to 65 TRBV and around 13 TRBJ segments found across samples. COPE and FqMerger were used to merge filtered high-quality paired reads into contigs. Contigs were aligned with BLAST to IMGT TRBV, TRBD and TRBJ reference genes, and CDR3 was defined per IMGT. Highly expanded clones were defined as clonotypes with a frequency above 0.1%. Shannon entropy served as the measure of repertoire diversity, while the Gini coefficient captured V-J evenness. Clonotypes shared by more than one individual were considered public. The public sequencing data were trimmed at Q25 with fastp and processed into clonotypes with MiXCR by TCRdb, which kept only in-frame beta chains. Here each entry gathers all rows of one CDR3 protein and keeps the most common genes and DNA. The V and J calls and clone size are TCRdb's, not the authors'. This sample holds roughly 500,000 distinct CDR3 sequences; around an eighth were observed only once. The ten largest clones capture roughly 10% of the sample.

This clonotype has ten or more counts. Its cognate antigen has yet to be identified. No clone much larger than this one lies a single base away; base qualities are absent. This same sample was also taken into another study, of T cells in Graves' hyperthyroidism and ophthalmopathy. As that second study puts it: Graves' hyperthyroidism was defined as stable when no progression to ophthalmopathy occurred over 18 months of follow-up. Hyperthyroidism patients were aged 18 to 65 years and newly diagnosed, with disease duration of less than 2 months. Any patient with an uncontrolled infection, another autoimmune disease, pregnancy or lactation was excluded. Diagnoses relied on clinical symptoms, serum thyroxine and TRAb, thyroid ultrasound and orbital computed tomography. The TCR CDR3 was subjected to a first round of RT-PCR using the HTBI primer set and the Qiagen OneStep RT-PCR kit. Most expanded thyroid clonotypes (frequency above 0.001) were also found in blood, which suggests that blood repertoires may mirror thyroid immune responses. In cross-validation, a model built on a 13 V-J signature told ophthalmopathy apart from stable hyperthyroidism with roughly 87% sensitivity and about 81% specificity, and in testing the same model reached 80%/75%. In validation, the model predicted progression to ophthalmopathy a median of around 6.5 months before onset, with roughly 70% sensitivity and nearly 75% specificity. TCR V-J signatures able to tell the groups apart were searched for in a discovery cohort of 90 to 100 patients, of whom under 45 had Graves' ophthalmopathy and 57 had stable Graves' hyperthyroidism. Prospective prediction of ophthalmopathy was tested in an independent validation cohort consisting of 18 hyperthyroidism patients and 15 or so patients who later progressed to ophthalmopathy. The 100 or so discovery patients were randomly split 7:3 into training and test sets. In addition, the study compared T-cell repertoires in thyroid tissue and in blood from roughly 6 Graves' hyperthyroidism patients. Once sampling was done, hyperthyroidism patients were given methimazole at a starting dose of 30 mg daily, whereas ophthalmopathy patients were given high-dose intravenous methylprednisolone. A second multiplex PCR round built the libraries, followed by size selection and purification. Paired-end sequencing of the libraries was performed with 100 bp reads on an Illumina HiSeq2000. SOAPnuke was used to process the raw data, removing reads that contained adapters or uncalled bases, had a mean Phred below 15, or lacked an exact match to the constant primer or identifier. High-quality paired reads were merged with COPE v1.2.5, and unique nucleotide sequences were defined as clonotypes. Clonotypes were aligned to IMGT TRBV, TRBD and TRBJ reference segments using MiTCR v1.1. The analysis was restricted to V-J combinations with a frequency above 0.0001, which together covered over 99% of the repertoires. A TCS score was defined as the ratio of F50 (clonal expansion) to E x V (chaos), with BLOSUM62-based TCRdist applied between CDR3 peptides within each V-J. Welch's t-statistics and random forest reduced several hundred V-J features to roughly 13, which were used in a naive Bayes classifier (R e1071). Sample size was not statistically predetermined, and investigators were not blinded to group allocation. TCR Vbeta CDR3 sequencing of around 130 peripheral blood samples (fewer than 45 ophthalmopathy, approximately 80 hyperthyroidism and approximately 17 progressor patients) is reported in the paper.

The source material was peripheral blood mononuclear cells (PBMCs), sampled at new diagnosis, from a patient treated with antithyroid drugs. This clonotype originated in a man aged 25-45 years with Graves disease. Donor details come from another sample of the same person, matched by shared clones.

The nucleotides read TGTGCCAGCGTGAGGGAGGGGGGCACAGATACGCAGTATTTT. This codes for CASVREGGTDTQYF. The chain joins TRBV6-1 to TRBJ2-3, with a weak D call of TRBD2 (7 bases match). CDR1 and CDR2 are drawn from the germline V gene: MNHNS, SASEGT. From its cysteine to its phenylalanine, the CDR3 spans 14 amino acids. Solely the CDR3 DNA is kept, with 42 bases framed from the first base. V and J lose 8 bases and 1 base, and a span of 13 bases separates them.